These 24 T cell receptor beta chains came from one sample sequenced in a study of T-cell reconstitution after alpha-beta-depleted transplantation in children. The TCRbeta library was prepared with unique molecular identifiers. TCRdb fed the PCR reads into MiXCR, producing one record per CDR3 protein. Of approximately 210,000 distinct CDR3 sequences listed, roughly 18% were seen once; the top ten hold around 45%. This sample comprised PBMCs, mostly from graft donor cells, obtained 360 days after TCRalphabeta/CD19-depleted stem cell transplant. These receptors came from a male patient aged 2-10 years who had a stem cell transplant for acute lymphoblastic leukemia, so the T cells may come from the graft donor.

This clonotype was picked up a small number of times. The chain carries TRBV10-3 and TRBJ1-5; 9 bases align to TRBD1. The CDR3 length is 15 residues. Germline loops: CDR1 ENHRY, CDR2 SYGVKD. V dropped 0 bases and J dropped 5; count of bases not matched to a gene: 2. DNA of the CDR3: TGTGCCATCAGTGAGTCGGGACAGGGCGATCAGCCCCAGCATTTT. Its protein is CAISESGQGDQPQHF.

The rearrangement joins TRBV6-2 or TRBV6-3 to TRBJ2-1, with TRBD2 identical over 7 bases. The CDR3 is made up of 14 amino acids. Trimming cost V 7 bases and J 7 bases; bases outside gene matches: 10. Looked up from germline, CDR1 is MNHEY and CDR2 is SVGEGT. The CDR3 DNA reads as TGTGCCAGCACCCACAGCGCCGGGGGGAATGAGCAGTTCTTC. As protein: CASTHSAGGNEQFF.

V gene TRBV7-2 combines with J gene TRBJ2-7, with D possibly being TRBD2 (6 bases). Germline-derived CDR1 and CDR2 are SGHTA and FQGNSA. This CDR3 has 16 residues. The V end was cut by 6 bases, the J end by 4 bases, with 22 bases between. The CDR3 nucleotides read TGTGCCAGCAGTTATCGCCAGGGCGGGGCCTTATACGAGCAGTACTTC. It yields the protein CASSYRQGGALYEQYF. Supplemented by reference TRBV7-2 and TRBJ2-7, the full variable domain reads GAGVSQSPSNKVTEKGKDVELRCDPISGHTALYWYRQSLGQGLEFLIYFQGNSAPDKSGLPSDRFSAERTGGSVSTLTIQRTQQEDSAVYLCASSYRQGGALYEQYFGPGTRLTVT.

The chain has TRBV10-3 and TRBJ2-7; weak D call: TRBD2 (5 bases). The CDR3 extends over 12 amino acids. The germline V gene has CDR1 ENHRY and CDR2 SYGVKD. V was clipped by 7 bases and J by 7 bases, with 14 bases between them. The CDR3 sequence is CAIMGPRGEQYF. The CDR3, as DNA: TGTGCCATCATGGGCCCCAGAGGGGAGCAGTACTTC.

At least ten counts were recorded for this clonotype. This chain connects TRBV4-3 to TRBJ2-1, with D unresolved. The germline V and J ends were trimmed by 0 bases and 7 bases, with 7 bases remaining between them. CDR3 size: 13 residues. Germline CDR1 LGHNA, CDR2 YSLEER. The CDR3 nucleotides are TGCGCCAGCAGCCAAGATCCTGAGAATGAGCAGTTCTTC. Translation: CASSQDPENEQFF.

This chain uses TRBV11-2 with TRBJ2-7, with 11 bases that match TRBD2. Germline CDR1 reads SGHAT; CDR2 reads FQNNGV. The CDR3 has 21 amino acids. Germline trimming cut 5 bases from V and 0 bases from J; bases unmatched to any gene: 21. The DNA of the CDR3 is TGTGCCAGCAGCCTCTACCGGTCCGTTTCTCTAGCGGGGGGAATCTCCTACGAGCAGTACTTC. Protein sequence: CASSLYRSVSLAGGISYEQYF.

This clonotype was seen at least ten times. This chain connects TRBV29-1 to TRBJ2-2; TRBD1 matches at 10 bases. The CDR3 sequence is 15 residues long. CDR1 and CDR2 from the germline V gene are SQVTM and ANQGSEA. The junction had 4 bases not matched to a gene; V was cut back by 1 base and J by 5 bases. The CDR3: CSVEVGGQGTGELFF. In DNA form, the CDR3 reads TGCAGCGTTGAAGTTGGGGGACAGGGGACCGGGGAGCTGTTTTTT.

V is TRBV10-2 and J is TRBJ1-5; possible D gene TRBD1, 6 bases. CDR3 length: 13 residues. Germline assignment: CDR1 WSHSY and CDR2 SAAADI. Deletions cut 7 bases from V and 5 bases from J, with 12 bases between. The CDR3 sequence: CASNLGGHQPQHF. The CDR3 nucleotides read TGCGCCAGCAACCTCGGGGGGCATCAGCCCCAGCATTTT.

The chain employs TRBV12-3 or TRBV12-4 and TRBJ2-2, with TRBD1 matching over 9 bases. The CDR3 spans 16 residues. The V gene end was trimmed by 1 base and the J gene end by 4 bases; junction bases not matched to a gene: 4. The CDR3 reads CASSLGDRDITGELFF. CDR3 in DNA: TGTGCCAGCAGTTTAGGGGACAGGGACATCACCGGGGAGCTGTTTTTT.

This clonotype occurred a few times. The genes are TRBV20-1 and TRBJ2-2; 7 nucleotides match TRBD1. V was pared by 5 bases and J by 6 bases, with 6 bases of the junction left unmatched. Per the germline V gene, CDR1 is DFQATT and CDR2 is SNEGSKA (reference sequence). This CDR3 has 13 residues. CDR3 DNA: TGCAGTGCTTATACAGGGGTACCCGGGGAGCTGTTTTTT. Its translation: CSAYTGVPGELFF.

This sequence joins TRBV5-5 and TRBJ2-3; the D gene is possibly TRBD1 (5 bases). Trimming shortened V by 1 base and J by 5 bases, and 11 bases separated the two germline ends. The CDR3 loop spans 14 amino acids. The V gene's germline CDR1 is SGHKS and CDR2 YYEKEE (reference sequence). The CDR3 DNA follows: TGTGCCAGCAGCTTGCTCCAGGGTGAAGATACGCAGTATTTT. Residues: CASSLLQGEDTQYF.

V is TRBV7-6 and J is TRBJ2-5; D is unclear. Trimming removed 1 base at V and 5 bases at J, with 14 bases between. Germline CDR1 SGHVS, CDR2 FNYEAQ. The CDR3 contains 15 residues. The CDR3 DNA follows: TGTGCCAGCAGCTTAGGGCAGGCCCGTTGGGAGACCCAGTACTTC. It specifies CASSLGQARWETQYF.

This clonotype was picked up many times. The genes are TRBV12-3 or TRBV12-4 and TRBJ2-3; 10 bases agree with TRBD1. With 2 bases clipped from V and 4 bases from J, the junction kept 6 bases outside the gene matches. The CDR3 extends over 16 amino acids. The CDR3, as DNA: TGTGCCAGCAGTTTACGACAGGGGGCAATTTCAGATACGCAGTATTTT. The encoded protein is CASSLRQGAISDTQYF.

The rearrangement joins TRBV4-2 to TRBJ2-5, with TRBD2 identical over 8 bases. Germline V gives CDR1 LGHNA, CDR2 YNFKEQ. The CDR3 extends over 16 amino acids. With V trimmed by 0 bases and J by 5 bases, 8 bases remained unmatched. The CDR3 reads CASSQDWTGGLETQYF. The CDR3 DNA sequence: TGTGCCAGCAGCCAAGATTGGACGGGGGGGCTGGAGACCCAGTACTTC.

A single count supports this clonotype. The chain is built from TRBV6-2 or TRBV6-3 and TRBJ1-1, with D perhaps matching TRBD1 (6 bases). Germline CDR1 and CDR2: MNHEY and SVGEGT. V dropped 7 bases and J dropped 4 bases, with 13 bases sitting between them. The CDR3 has 13 amino acids. The CDR3 here is CASTWGGRTEAFF. The CDR3, as DNA: TGTGCCAGCACCTGGGGGGGCCGCACTGAAGCTTTCTTT.

The V and J genes are TRBV12-3 or TRBV12-4 and TRBJ1-4; 8 bases map to TRBD1. CDR3 length: 14 residues. With V trimmed by 5 bases and J by 3 bases, 2 bases remained unmatched. DNA for the CDR3: TGTGCCAGCAGTCAGACAGGGGCTAATGAAAAACTGTTTTTT. Amino acids: CASSQTGANEKLFF.

This clonotype has more than one count but fewer than ten. The chain recombines TRBV5-1 with TRBJ2-7; 10 nucleotides match TRBD2. V dropped 1 base and J dropped 6; count of bases not matched to a gene: 1. The CDR3 has 13 amino acids. Germline CDR1 is SGHRS and CDR2 is YFSETQ. Here the CDR3 reads CASSLWTSGEQYF. The CDR3 DNA reads TGCGCCAGCAGCTTGTGGACTAGCGGCGAGCAGTACTTC.

V usage is TRBV6-5 and J usage is TRBJ2-1, with D perhaps matching TRBD2 (5 bases). This CDR3 region has 13 residues. With 0 bases removed from V and 14 bases from J, the gap between germline ends came to 14 bases. From germline, CDR1 is MNHEY and CDR2 SVGAGI. This CDR3 reads CASSYSDRTREFF. DNA for the CDR3: TGTGCCAGCAGTTACTCGGACCGGACTCGAGAGTTCTTC.

V is TRBV5-1 and J is TRBJ2-3; D is undetermined. The V gene's germline CDR1 is SGHRS and CDR2 YFSETQ. CDR3 length: 15 residues. V was pared by 2 bases and J by 2 bases, with 12 bases between. DNA of the CDR3: TGCGCCAGCAGCTTCCTGGCAGCACCCACAGATACGCAGTATTTT. Residues: CASSFLAAPTDTQYF.

The rearrangement links TRBV18 to TRBJ2-3; a possible D gene is TRBD2 (6 bases). V was trimmed by 3 bases and J by 1 base, leaving 11 bases between them. The germline V gene encodes CDR1 KGHSH and CDR2 LQKENI. The CDR3 is 15 amino acids. The CDR3 DNA sequence: TGTGCCAGCTCACCTGCGGGAAGGCGCACAGATACGCAGTATTTT. Translation gives CASSPAGRRTDTQYF.

The genes are TRBV7-8 and TRBJ1-5, with 8 bases that match TRBD1. Losses at the gene ends were 4 bases for V and 8 bases for J; bases not matched to a gene: 10. The CDR3 runs to 15 residues. Per germline, CDR1 SGHVS and CDR2 FQNEAQ. In DNA, the CDR3 is TGTGCCAGCAGCTCCGGGACAGGTGATTTTAAGCCCCAGCATTTT. It translates to CASSSGTGDFKPQHF.

The chain has TRBV4-1 and TRBJ1-3; D not certain. V was clipped by 3 bases and J by 4 bases, with 16 bases between them. CDR1 and CDR2 (germline): MGHRA, YSYEKL. The CDR3 is 16 amino acids. CDR3 in amino acids: CASSHPLRKVGNTIYF. As DNA, the CDR3 is TGCGCCAGCAGCCACCCCCTCCGGAAGGTCGGAAACACCATATATTTT.

This clonotype was recorded a few times. The rearrangement links TRBV18 to TRBJ1-3; D call uncertain. V was pared by 0 bases and J by 5 bases, with 8 bases between. The CDR3 has 14 amino acids. In germline, CDR1 is KGHSH, CDR2 LQKENI. CDR3 DNA: TGTGCCAGCTCACCACCCCACGGACGAAACACCATATATTTT. As protein: CASSPPHGRNTIYF.

This chain links TRBV28 with TRBJ2-3; D is undetermined. Trimming took 6 bases from V and 4 from J, leaving 23 bases between them. The germline V gene has CDR1 MDHEN and CDR2 SYDVKM. The CDR3 totals 17 residues. The DNA of the CDR3 is TGTGCCAGCAGCTTTTGGAGCTCGACTGCTTACGCAGATACGCAGTATTTT. This translates into CASSFWSSTAYADTQYF.